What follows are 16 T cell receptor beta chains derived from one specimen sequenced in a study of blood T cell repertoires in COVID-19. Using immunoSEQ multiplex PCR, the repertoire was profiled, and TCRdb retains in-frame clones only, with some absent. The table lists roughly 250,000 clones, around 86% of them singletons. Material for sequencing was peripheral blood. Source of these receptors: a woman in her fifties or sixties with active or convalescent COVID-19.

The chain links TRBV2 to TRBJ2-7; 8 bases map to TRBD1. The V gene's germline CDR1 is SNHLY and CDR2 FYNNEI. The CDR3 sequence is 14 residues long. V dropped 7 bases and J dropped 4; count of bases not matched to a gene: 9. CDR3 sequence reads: CASTPQGAGYEQYF. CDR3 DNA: TGTGCCAGCACCCCCCAGGGGGCTGGGTACGAGCAGTACTTC.

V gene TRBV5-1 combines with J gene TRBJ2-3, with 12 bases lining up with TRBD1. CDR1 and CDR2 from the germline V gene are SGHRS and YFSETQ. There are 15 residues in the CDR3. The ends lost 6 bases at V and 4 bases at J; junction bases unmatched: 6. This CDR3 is CASISGTGGADTQYF. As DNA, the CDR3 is TGCGCCAGCATTTCTGGGACAGGGGGCGCAGATACGCAGTATTTT.

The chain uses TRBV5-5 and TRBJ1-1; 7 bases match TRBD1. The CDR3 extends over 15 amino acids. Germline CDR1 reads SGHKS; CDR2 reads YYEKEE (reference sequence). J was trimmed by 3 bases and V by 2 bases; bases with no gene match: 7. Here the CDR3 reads CASSFVGQQYTEAFF. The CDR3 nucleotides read TGTGCCAGCAGCTTTGTGGGACAGCAATACACTGAAGCTTTCTTT.

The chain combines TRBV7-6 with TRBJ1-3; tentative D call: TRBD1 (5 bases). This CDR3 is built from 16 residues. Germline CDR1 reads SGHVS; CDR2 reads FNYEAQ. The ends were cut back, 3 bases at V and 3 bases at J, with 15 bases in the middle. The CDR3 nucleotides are TGTGCCAGCAGCTTGGACCAGATGGGACTTGGAAACACCATATATTTT. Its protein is CASSLDQMGLGNTIYF.

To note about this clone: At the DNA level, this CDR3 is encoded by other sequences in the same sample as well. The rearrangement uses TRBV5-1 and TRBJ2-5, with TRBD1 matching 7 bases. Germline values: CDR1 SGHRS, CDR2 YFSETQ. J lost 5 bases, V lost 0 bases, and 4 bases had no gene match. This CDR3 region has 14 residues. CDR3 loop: CASSLGQGWETQYF. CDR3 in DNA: TGCGCCAGCAGCTTGGGACAGGGTTGGGAGACCCAGTACTTC.

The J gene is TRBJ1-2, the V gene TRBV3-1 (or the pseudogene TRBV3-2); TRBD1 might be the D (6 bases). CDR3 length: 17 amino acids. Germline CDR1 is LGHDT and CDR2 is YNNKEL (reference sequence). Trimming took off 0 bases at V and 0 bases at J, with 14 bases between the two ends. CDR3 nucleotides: TGTGCCAGCAGCCAAGATGAGCAGGGGCGAGCTAACTATGGCTACACCTTC. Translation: CASSQDEQGRANYGYTF.

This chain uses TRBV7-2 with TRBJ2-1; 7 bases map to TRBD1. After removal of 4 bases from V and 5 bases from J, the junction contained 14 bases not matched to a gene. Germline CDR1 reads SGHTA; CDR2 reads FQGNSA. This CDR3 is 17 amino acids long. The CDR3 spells CASSSFIGGDPDNEQFF. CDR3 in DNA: TGTGCCAGCAGCTCCTTTATAGGGGGCGACCCTGACAATGAGCAGTTCTTC.

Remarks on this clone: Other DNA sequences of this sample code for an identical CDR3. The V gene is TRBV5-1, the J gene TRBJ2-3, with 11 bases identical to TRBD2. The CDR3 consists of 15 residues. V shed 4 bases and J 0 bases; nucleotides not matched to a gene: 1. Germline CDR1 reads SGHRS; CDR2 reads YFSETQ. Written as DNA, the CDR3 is TGCGCCAGCAGCCTAGCGGGGGGTAGCACAGATACGCAGTATTTT. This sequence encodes CASSLAGGSTDTQYF.

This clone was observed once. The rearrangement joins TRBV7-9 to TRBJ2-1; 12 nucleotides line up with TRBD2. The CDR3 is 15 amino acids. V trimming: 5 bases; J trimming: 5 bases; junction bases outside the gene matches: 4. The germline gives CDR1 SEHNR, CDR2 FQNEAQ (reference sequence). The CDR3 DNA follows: TGTGCCAGCAGCCCCAGACTAGCGGGGGACAATGAGCAGTTCTTC. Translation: CASSPRLAGDNEQFF.

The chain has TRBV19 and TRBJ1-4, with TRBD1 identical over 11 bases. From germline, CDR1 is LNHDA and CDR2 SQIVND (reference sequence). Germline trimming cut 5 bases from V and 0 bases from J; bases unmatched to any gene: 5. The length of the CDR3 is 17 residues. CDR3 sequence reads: CASSSGTGGSTNEKLFF. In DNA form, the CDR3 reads TGTGCCAGTAGTTCCGGGACAGGGGGTTCAACTAATGAAAAACTGTTTTTT.

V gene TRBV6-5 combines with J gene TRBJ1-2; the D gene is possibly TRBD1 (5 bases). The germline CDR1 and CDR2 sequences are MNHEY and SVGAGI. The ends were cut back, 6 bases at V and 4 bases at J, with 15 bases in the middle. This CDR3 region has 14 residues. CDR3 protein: CASRSTGQFYGYTF. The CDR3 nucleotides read TGTGCCAGCAGGTCGACTGGACAATTCTATGGCTACACCTTC.

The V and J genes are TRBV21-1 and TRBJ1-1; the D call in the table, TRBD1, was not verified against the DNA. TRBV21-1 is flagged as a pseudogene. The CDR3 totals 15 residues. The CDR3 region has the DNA TGTGCCAGCAGCAAAAGGGGGACAATTAACACTGAAGCTTTCTTT. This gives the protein CASSKRGTINTEAFF.

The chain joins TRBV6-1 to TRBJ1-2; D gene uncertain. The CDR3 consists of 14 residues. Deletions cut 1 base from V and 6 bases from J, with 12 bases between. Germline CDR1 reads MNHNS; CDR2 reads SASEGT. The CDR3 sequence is CASSEDAGGDGYTF. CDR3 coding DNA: TGTGCCAGCAGTGAAGACGCCGGAGGAGATGGCTACACCTTC.

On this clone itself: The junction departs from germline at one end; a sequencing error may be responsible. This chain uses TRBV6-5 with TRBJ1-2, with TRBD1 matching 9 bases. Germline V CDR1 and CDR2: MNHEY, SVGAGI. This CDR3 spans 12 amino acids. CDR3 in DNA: TGTGCCAGCAGTTCTGGGACAGGGCCCGCTACGTTT. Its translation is CASSSGTGPATF.

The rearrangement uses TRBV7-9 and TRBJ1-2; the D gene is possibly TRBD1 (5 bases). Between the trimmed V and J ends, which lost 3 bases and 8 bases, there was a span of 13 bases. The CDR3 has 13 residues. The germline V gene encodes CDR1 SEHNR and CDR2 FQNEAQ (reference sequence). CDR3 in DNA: TGTGCCAGCAGCTTCGTCCAGGGCGAGGGCTACACCTTC. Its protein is CASSFVQGEGYTF.

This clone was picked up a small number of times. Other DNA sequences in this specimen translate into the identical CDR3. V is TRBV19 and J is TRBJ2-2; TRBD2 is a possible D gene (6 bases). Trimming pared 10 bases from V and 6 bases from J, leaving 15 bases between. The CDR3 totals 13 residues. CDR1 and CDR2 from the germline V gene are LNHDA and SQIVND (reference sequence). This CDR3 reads CATKAGPAGELFF. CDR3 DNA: TGTGCCACCAAGGCGGGGCCGGCCGGGGAGCTGTTTTTT.